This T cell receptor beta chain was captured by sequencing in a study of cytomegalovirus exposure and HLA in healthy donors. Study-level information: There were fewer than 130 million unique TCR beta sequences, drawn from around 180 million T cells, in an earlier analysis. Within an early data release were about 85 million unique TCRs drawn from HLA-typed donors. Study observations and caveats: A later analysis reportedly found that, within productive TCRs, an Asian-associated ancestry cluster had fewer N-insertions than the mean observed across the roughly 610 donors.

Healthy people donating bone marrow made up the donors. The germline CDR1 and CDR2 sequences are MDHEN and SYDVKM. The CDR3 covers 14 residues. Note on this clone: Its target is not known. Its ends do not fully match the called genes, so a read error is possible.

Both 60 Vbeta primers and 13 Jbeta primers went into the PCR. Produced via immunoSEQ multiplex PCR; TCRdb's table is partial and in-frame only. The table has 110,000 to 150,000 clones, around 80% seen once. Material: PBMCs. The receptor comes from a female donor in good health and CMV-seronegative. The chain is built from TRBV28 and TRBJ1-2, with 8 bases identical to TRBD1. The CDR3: CASSSGGAGYGYPF. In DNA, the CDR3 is TGTGCCAGCAGTTCAGGGGGCGCGGGCTATGGCTACCCCTTC.